The clone carrying this T cell receptor beta chain was recorded at least ten times. This entry comes from a study of regulatory T cells in long-lasting Graves disease. Germline V gene data show CDR1 as DFQATT and CDR2 as SNEGSKA (reference sequence). The CDR3 consists of 15 residues. J gave up 4 bases and V 1 base, and 6 bases lay outside the gene matches. Relying on iRepertoire HTBI primers and Arm-PCR of CDR3 regions, the team built TCR beta libraries. In TCRdb, the multiplex PCR reads were re-called with MiXCR into one record per CDR3 protein. The table lists a few hundred thousand distinct CDR3 sequences, over 15% of them singletons. Noted time point: newly diagnosed GD, antithyroid drugs for less than 3 months. From PBMCs, RNA was extracted and then used to make the TCR library. This sample was also put to use in a study of T cells in Graves' hyperthyroidism and ophthalmopathy. As that study records: An absence of ophthalmopathy progression within 18 months meant stable Graves' hyperthyroidism. Peripheral blood also featured most of the thyroid clonotypes expanded above 0.001. Ophthalmopathy cases were set apart from stable hyperthyroidism by a 13 V-J model. Progression to ophthalmopathy was predicted a median of about six months early.

The receptor's source is a middle-aged man with Graves disease. The sequencing used peripheral blood mononuclear cells (PBMCs), collected at new diagnosis, from a patient treated with antithyroid drugs. The V gene is TRBV20-1, the J gene TRBJ2-5; 10 bases align to TRBD2. In DNA form, the CDR3 reads TGCAGTGCTAGAGCTAGCGGGGGTGCCGGAGAGACCCAGTACTTC. It yields the protein CSARASGGAGETQYF.